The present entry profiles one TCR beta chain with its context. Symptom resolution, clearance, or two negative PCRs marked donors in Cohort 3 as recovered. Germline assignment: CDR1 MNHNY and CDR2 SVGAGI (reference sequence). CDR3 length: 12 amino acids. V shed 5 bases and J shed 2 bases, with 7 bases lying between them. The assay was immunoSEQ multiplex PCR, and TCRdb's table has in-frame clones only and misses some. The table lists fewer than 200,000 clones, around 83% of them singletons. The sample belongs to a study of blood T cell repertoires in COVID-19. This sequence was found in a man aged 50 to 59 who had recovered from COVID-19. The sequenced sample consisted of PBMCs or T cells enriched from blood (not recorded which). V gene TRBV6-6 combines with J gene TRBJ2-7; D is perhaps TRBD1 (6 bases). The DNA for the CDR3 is TGTGCCAGCAGTAGGGACACCTACGAGCAGTACTTC. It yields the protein CASSRDTYEQYF.